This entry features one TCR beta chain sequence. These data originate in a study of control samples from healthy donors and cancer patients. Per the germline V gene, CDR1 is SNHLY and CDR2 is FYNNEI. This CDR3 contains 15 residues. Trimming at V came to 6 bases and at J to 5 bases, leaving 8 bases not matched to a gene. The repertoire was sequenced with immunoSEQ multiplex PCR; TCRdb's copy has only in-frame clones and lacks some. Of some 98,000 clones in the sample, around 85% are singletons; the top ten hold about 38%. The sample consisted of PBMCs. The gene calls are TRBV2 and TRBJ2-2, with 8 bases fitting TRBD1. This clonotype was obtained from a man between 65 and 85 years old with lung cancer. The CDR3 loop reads CASRARDRTTGELFF. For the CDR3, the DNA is TGTGCCAGCAGGGCCCGGGACAGGACGACCGGGGAGCTGTTTTTT.